A selection of T cell receptor beta chains follows, all from one sample in a study of post-analysis software for immune sequencing data. MiXCR was run by TCRdb on the PCR reads, yielding one entry per CDR3 protein. The data hold approximately 730,000 distinct CDR3 sequences, with roughly 50% observed a single time. The sample consisted of blood. Receptor source: a girl aged 5-17 years with multiple sclerosis. Both conserved end residues are part of each CDR3. D genes are given only for firm matches. Clone sizes are given selectively: once, few, many, or a class where the clone is expanded.

V gene	D gene	clone size	CDR3 length	J gene	CDR3 DNA	CDR3 protein
TRBV3-1	TRBD2	NA	16	TRBJ2-5	TGTGCCAGCAGCCATCGCGCGGGAGGAAAGGGCGAGACCCAGTACTTC	CASSHRAGGKGETQYF
TRBV6-5	NA	few	13	TRBJ2-1	TGTGCCAGCAGTTACGGGCGTTACAATGAGCAGTTCTTC	CASSYGRYNEQFF
TRBV4-3	NA	NA	15	TRBJ2-1	TGCGCCAGCAGCCCGAACGGCGGGGATGGTGGGAAGCAGTTCTTC	CASSPNGGDGGKQFF
TRBV6-2/TRBV6-3	TRBD2	NA	17	TRBJ2-1	TGTGCCAGCAGGGAAAGGACTAGCGGGAGAAGTAGAGATGAGCAGTTCTTC	CASRERTSGRSRDEQFF
TRBV20-1	NA	NA	15	TRBJ2-3	TGCAGTGCTAGGGACTGGAAAAACGGGACAGATACGCAGTATTTT	CSARDWKNGTDTQYF
TRBV9	NA	few	15	TRBJ2-7	TGTGCCAGCAGCGTGGGTGCGGGGAACTCCTACGAGCAGTACTTC	CASSVGAGNSYEQYF
TRBV6-6	NA	NA	12	TRBJ2-5	TGTGCCAGCATGGGGCAGGCAGGGACCCAGTACTTC	CASMGQAGTQYF
TRBV10-3	NA	NA	13	TRBJ1-1	TGTGCCATCAGTCTCCTCGGGGACACTGAAGCTTTCTTT	CAISLLGDTEAFF
TRBV30	NA	NA	14	TRBJ2-1	TGTGCCTGGACGAGACAGGCTCTCTACAATGAGCAGTTCTTC	CAWTRQALYNEQFF
TRBV9	TRBD2	NA	18	TRBJ2-1	TGTGCCAGCAGCGGTCCGTCTAGCGGGAGGACCCCCTACAATGAGCAGTTCTTC	CASSGPSSGRTPYNEQFF
TRBV5-6	NA	NA	12	TRBJ2-1	TGTGCCAGCAGCTTCTGGGGGGCGGAGCAGTTCTTC	CASSFWGAEQFF
TRBV7-2	TRBD1	many	15	TRBJ2-1	TGTGCCAGCAGCCCTTGGACAGGAAAGAACAATGAGCAGTTCTTC	CASSPWTGKNNEQFF
TRBV24-1	NA	few	13	TRBJ2-3	TGTGCCACCAGTGACCCCCGGGAAGATACGCAGTATTTT	CATSDPREDTQYF
TRBV9	NA	NA	14	TRBJ2-3	TGTGCCAGCAGTCCCGAGTCAGAGCGGGATACGCAGTATTTT	CASSPESERDTQYF
TRBV5-1	NA	NA	13	TRBJ2-1	TGCGCCAGCAGCTTGTGGGGGGACAATGAGCAGTTCTTC	CASSLWGDNEQFF
TRBV20-1	NA	NA	15	TRBJ2-3	TGCAGTGCTAGAGATTCGGGCGGGGGCACAGATACGCAGTATTTT	CSARDSGGGTDTQYF
TRBV10-3	NA	many	13	TRBJ1-5	TGTGCCATCAGAGCAGACAGGTTGGAGCCCCAGCATTTT	CAIRADRLEPQHF
TRBV6-2/TRBV6-3	NA	NA	12	TRBJ1-2	TGTGCCAGCGCGGAGATTAACTATGGCTACACCTTC	CASAEINYGYTF
TRBV24-1	TRBD1	NA	14	TRBJ2-1	TGTGCCACCAGTGATGAGACAGGGGGAAATGAGCAGTTCTTC	CATSDETGGNEQFF
TRBV12-3/TRBV12-4	NA	few	16	TRBJ1-2	TGTGCCAGCAGTTTAGCCCCCACGACAGGCTCATATGGCTACACCTTC	CASSLAPTTGSYGYTF
TRBV4-3	TRBD2	few	20	TRBJ2-1	TGCGCCAGCAGCCAAGTTCCCCTTGGACTAGCGGGAGGGCGCGGGAATGAGCAGTTCTTC	CASSQVPLGLAGGRGNEQFF
TRBV20-1	NA	NA	12	TRBJ1-6	TGCAGTGCTAGGGATGGAAGTAGACCCCTCCACTTT	CSARDGSRPLHF
TRBV7-8	NA	few	16	TRBJ2-7	TGTGCCAGCAGCGAAGGACGGGGGCGGAGCTCCTACGAGCAGTACTTC	CASSEGRGRSSYEQYF
TRBV15	NA	few	14	TRBJ2-3	TGTGCCACCAGCCTAAGGGCAGGGGACCATACGCAGTATTTT	CATSLRAGDHTQYF
TRBV28	NA	few	15	TRBJ1-5	TGTGCCAGCAGTTACACCGGGGCTAGCAATCAGCCCCAGCATTTT	CASSYTGASNQPQHF
TRBV7-9	TRBD2	NA	15	TRBJ2-1	TGTGCCAGCAGCTTTGGCGGGAGCCTATCTAATGAGCAGTTCTTC	CASSFGGSLSNEQFF
TRBV29-1	TRBD2	NA	14	TRBJ2-3	TGCAGCGTCGCGCCGCGGGAGCGAGCAGATACGCAGTATTTT	CSVAPRERADTQYF
TRBV20-1	NA	few	15	TRBJ1-2	TGCAGTGCTAGTATCCTGATGGACGGCATCTATGGCTACACCTTC	CSASILMDGIYGYTF
TRBV19	NA	NA	15	TRBJ2-5	TGTGCCAGTAGTACGCCCCTCGACGGTGGAGAGACCCAGTACTTC	CASSTPLDGGETQYF
TRBV29-1	NA	NA	13	TRBJ2-1	TGCAGCGTTGAGGAGTCGGGGTACAATGAGCAGTTCTTC	CSVEESGYNEQFF
TRBV6-1	NA	few	17	TRBJ2-4	TGTGCCAGCACCCCCTGGACGTACCTCTATCCCAAAAACATTCAGTACTTC	CASTPWTYLYPKNIQYF